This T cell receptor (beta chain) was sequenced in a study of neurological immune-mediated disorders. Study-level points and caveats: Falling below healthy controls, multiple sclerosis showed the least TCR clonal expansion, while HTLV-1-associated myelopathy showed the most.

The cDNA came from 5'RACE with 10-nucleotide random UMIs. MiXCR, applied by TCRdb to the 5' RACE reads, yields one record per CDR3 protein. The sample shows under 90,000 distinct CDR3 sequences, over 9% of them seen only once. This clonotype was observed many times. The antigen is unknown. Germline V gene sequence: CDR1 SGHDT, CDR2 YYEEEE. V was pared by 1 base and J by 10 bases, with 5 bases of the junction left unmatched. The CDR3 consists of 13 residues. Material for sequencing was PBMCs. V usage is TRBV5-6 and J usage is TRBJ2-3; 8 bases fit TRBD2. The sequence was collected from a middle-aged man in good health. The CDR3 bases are TGTGCCAGCAGCTTGCGGGAGGGCGCCGCGCAGTATTTT. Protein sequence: CASSLREGAAQYF.